The clone carrying this T cell receptor beta chain was seen more than once but under ten times. A much larger clone differs from this one at a single base, so this may be a read error. The data were obtained in a study of esophageal squamous cell carcinoma under preoperative chemotherapy. Documented time point: after preoperative PTX-NDP chemotherapy. Before surgery, patients were given preoperative paclitaxel-nedaplatin chemotherapy. This CDR3 has 14 amino acids. CDR1 and CDR2 (germline): SGHTA, FQGNSA. V was shortened by 3 bases and J by 13 bases, with 19 bases between the two germline ends. From the PCR reads, TCRdb called clonotypes with MiXCR, one entry per CDR3 protein. The sample lists 32,000 or so distinct CDR3 sequences; around 50% were seen once.

The specimen was collected from a patient given preoperative chemotherapy. The rearrangement joins TRBV7-2 to TRBJ2-1, with a tentative D call TRBD1 (6 bases). This clonotype was sampled from a human donor with esophageal squamous cell carcinoma. The donor label of this sample is uncertain. CDR3 in DNA: TGTGCCAGCAGCTTCGGCAGGGGCGTTGAGACCCAGTTCTTC. Amino acids: CASSFGRGVETQFF.